This T cell receptor (beta chain) was sequenced in a study of blood T cell repertoires in COVID-19 (dated by TCRdb to the early 2020s). Turning to the overall study: Collaborator samples came from the United States, Italy and Spain and covered acute and convalescent phases of COVID-19. The material from the prospective study consisted of cDNA or gDNA derived from T cells, B-cell-depleted T cells, or PBMCs. Subjects who had been exposed to COVID-19, were actively infected with it, or had recovered from it provided the deeply sampled blood TCRbeta repertoires that made up the dataset. The repertoires were made available in a free public database intended to serve as a resource for research on the immune response to SARS-CoV-2. Samples came from the ongoing ImmuneRACE study (first 160 participants) plus 1,254 subjects from 6 global collaborators. The sample metadata nearly always contained a de-identified subject ID, COVID-19 status, age in years and sex. HLA class I and class II types, where available, came from metadata supplied by the sample provider rather than from assay-based typing. The research as a whole found: The amount of clinical and demographic metadata varied by source and participant and was provided uncurated.

TCRbeta CDR3 regions were amplified from genomic DNA using the immunoSEQ Assay, a bias-controlled multiplex PCR. As for the original processing: Nucleated cell counts per sample were estimated from amplification of reference gene primers within the assay. To quantify the absolute abundance of each unique TCRbeta CDR3 rearrangement, sequence reads were collapsed and filtered. For each sample, productive Simpson clonality was calculated by taking the square root of Simpson's diversity index across productive rearrangements. TCRdb limited this immuneACCESS table to in-frame rearrangements with V and J called. A share of clones is missing; checked studies link under half to unresolved V genes, and the rest is unexplained. That table furnishes V, J and clone size, whereas the DNA furnished D and trimming. This sample gives around 110,000 clones in total; about 88% of them show up just once. The ten largest account for approximately 1.3% of the sample.

Taken from the germline V gene (reference sequence), the CDR1 and CDR2 loops are MNHEY and SMNVEV. The CDR3 runs 16 residues from the cysteine to the phenylalanine. The retained sequence is limited to the CDR3, 48 bases, with the frame set at the first base. The V end loses 6 bases and the J end loses 4 bases, and a stretch of 20 bases separates them. Each collaborating institution followed its own protocols to collect whole blood in K2EDTA tubes. For TCRbeta analysis, collaborator samples were shipped as frozen whole blood, as isolated PBMCs, or as DNA extracted from either sample type. To note about this clone: Its antigen is still unknown. Per-base qualities were not stored, and no clone one base away is much larger.

The source of this sequence is a man aged 40-55 years with acute or convalescent COVID-19. Input material: peripheral blood. The chain joins TRBV27 to TRBJ2-3; a weak D assignment points to TRBD1 (6 bases agree). The bases read TGTGCCAGCAGGGAAATCGGGACAAGCATTTCAGATACGCAGTATTTT. Translated, this gives CASREIGTSISDTQYF.